One sample yielded the 27 T cell receptor beta chains listed below, sequenced in a study of blood T cells in healthy people across ages. PCR was performed a second time for about 6 to 12 cycles using a sample-barcoded 5' primer and a J-beta primer mix. From the 5' RACE reads, TCRdb called clonotypes with MiXCR, one entry per CDR3 protein. The sample includes over 700,000 distinct CDR3 sequences, roughly 25% of them seen just once. This sample also belongs to another study, concerning T cells of mothers and their children.

The sequenced sample consisted of blood. These receptor sequences come from a boy between 10 and 17 years old in good health.

This chain connects TRBV20-1 to TRBJ2-3; possibly TRBD2 for D (6 bases). This CDR3 is 15 amino acids long. With 5 bases removed from V and 0 bases from J, the gap between germline ends came to 15 bases. Germline V lookup: CDR1 DFQATT, CDR2 SNEGSKA (reference sequence). In nucleotides, the CDR3 is TGCAGTGCTGGGATCGGGACTTCTAGCACAGATACGCAGTATTTT. Its protein is CSAGIGTSSTDTQYF.

V gene TRBV4-2 combines with J gene TRBJ2-7, with TRBD2 matching over 10 bases. CDR1 LGHNA and CDR2 YNFKEQ come from the germline V gene. The CDR3 is made up of 18 amino acids. The trim removed 1 base at V and 3 bases at J, leaving 12 bases unmatched. CDR3: CASSQVARGGLAIYEQYF. In nucleotides, the CDR3 is TGTGCCAGCAGCCAAGTTGCGCGCGGGGGACTAGCGATCTACGAGCAGTACTTC.

This chain uses TRBV12-5 with TRBJ2-7, with TRBD1 matching over 10 bases. The germline CDR1 and CDR2 sequences are LGHNT and FRNRAP. The CDR3 totals 14 residues. After removal of 4 bases from V and 2 bases from J, the junction contained 2 bases not matched to a gene. CDR3 nucleotides: TGTGCTAGTGGTTCGGACAGGGGGGCCTACGAGCAGTACTTC. Its protein is CASGSDRGAYEQYF.

The rearrangement links TRBV6-5 to TRBJ2-2, with D unclear. Germline V gene data show CDR1 as MNHEY and CDR2 as SVGAGI. Trimming left V 0 bases short and J 0 bases short, with 11 bases between. The CDR3 covers 17 residues. The chain's CDR3 is CASSYSIGTANTGELFF. The CDR3 DNA reads as TGTGCCAGCAGTTACTCGATCGGCACCGCGAACACCGGGGAGCTGTTTTTT.

This clonotype was seen a few times. V gene TRBV11-3 combines with J gene TRBJ2-1; 13 nucleotides line up with TRBD2. Germline V CDR1 and CDR2: SGHNT, YENEEA. The CDR3 contains 15 residues. V lost 5 bases, J lost 7 bases, and 5 bases stayed unmatched. CDR3 sequence: CASSTGLAGVNEQFF. The DNA for the CDR3 is TGTGCCAGCAGCACCGGACTAGCGGGGGTTAATGAGCAGTTCTTC.

The chain has TRBV20-1 and TRBJ2-5, with 11 bases lining up with TRBD2. From germline, CDR1 is DFQATT and CDR2 SNEGSKA (reference sequence). The CDR3 contains 15 residues. V lost 6 bases, J lost 9 bases, and 15 bases stayed unmatched. Here the CDR3 reads CSALLAGGTPGAQYF. CDR3 sequence (DNA): TGCAGTGCGTTGCTAGCGGGGGGAACCCCAGGGGCCCAGTACTTC.

In this sample, this clonotype turned up a few times. The J gene is TRBJ2-7, the V gene TRBV14; D is possibly TRBD1 (7 bases). The DNA end favors TRBJ2-1, so the J call may be wrong. This CDR3 is 17 amino acids long. Germline lookup yields CDR1 SGHDN and CDR2 FVKESK. The CDR3 DNA reads TGTGCCAGCAGCCAGCAGTCGGCAGGGGGGAATGGGAATGAGCAGTTCTTC. Encoded protein: CASSQQSAGGNGNEQFF.

The chain carries TRBV7-2 and TRBJ1-5, with D tentatively TRBD1 (5 bases). Trimming left V 5 bases short and J 6 bases short, with 14 bases between. This CDR3 is built from 14 residues. CDR1 and CDR2 from the germline V gene are SGHTA and FQGNSA. The CDR3 DNA sequence: TGTGCCAGCAGCAGAAGGGGAGCGGGTCAGCCCCAGCATTTT. The encoded protein is CASSRRGAGQPQHF. The full variable domain, its missing parts supplied by reference TRBV7-2 and TRBJ1-5, is GAGVSQSPSNKVTEKGKDVELRCDPISGHTALYWYRQSLGQGLEFLIYFQGNSAPDKSGLPSDRFSAERTGGSVSTLTIQRTQQEDSAVYLCASSRRGAGQPQHFGDGTRLSIL.

V is TRBV2 and J is TRBJ2-1; 8 bases fit TRBD1. Germline V gene sequence: CDR1 SNHLY, CDR2 FYNNEI. The CDR3 loop spans 18 amino acids. V lost 6 bases, J lost 5 bases, and 18 bases stayed unmatched. As DNA, the CDR3 is TGTGCCAGCAGAAGGAGGACAGGGCGGGACCTGAAAGACAATGAGCAGTTCTTC. Its protein is CASRRRTGRDLKDNEQFF.

This clonotype appeared a few times. The rearrangement uses TRBV25-1 and TRBJ2-2; the D gene is possibly TRBD2 (5 bases). This CDR3 contains 17 residues. Germline loops: CDR1 MGHDK, CDR2 SYGVNS. Between the trimmed V and J ends, which lost 0 bases and 0 bases, there was a span of 11 bases. The CDR3 bases are TGTGCCAGCAGTGAATATTTTCGGGATCCGAACACCGGGGAGCTGTTTTTT. This sequence encodes CASSEYFRDPNTGELFF.

The V gene is TRBV6-5, the J gene TRBJ2-1, with D perhaps matching TRBD1 (5 bases). CDR3 size: 13 residues. The germline V gene has CDR1 MNHEY and CDR2 SVGAGI. V was pared by 0 bases and J by 7 bases, with 7 bases between. The CDR3 is CASSYSKGNEQFF. The CDR3 DNA reads as TGTGCCAGCAGTTACTCGAAGGGGAATGAGCAGTTCTTC.

This clonotype turned up a few times. The rearrangement links TRBV28 to TRBJ2-4; no firm D call. The CDR3 is made up of 15 amino acids. Trimming stripped 5 bases from V and 2 bases from J, with 13 bases between. Germline V gives CDR1 MDHEN, CDR2 SYDVKM. CDR3 sequence (DNA): TGTGCCAGCAGTCCCCGGTATGAGCCCAAAAACATTCAGTACTTC. Residues: CASSPRYEPKNIQYF.

This clonotype was observed a handful of times. The genes are TRBV6-5 and TRBJ1-2, with TRBD1 matching over 7 bases. There are 16 residues in the CDR3. Losses at the gene ends were 4 bases for V and 3 bases for J; bases not matched to a gene: 11. The germline V gene encodes CDR1 MNHEY and CDR2 SVGAGI. CDR3 residues: CASSFQGGSLYYGYTF. CDR3 in DNA: TGTGCCAGCAGTTTCCAGGGGGGCAGCCTCTACTATGGCTACACCTTC.

The V gene is TRBV20-1, the J gene TRBJ1-4, with D possibly matching TRBD1 (5 bases). Germline assignment: CDR1 DFQATT and CDR2 SNEGSKA (reference sequence). V dropped 0 bases and J dropped 4 bases, with 15 bases sitting between them. CDR3 length equals 16 residues. The CDR3 is CSARDLPGTVNEKLFF. CDR3 sequence (DNA): TGCAGTGCTAGAGATCTTCCCGGGACGGTTAATGAAAAACTGTTTTTT.

The chain recombines TRBV25-1 with TRBJ2-6; D remains ambiguous. From germline, CDR1 is MGHDK and CDR2 SYGVNS. There are 14 residues in the CDR3. V was cut by 6 bases and J by 2 bases, with 8 bases left in between. The chain's CDR3 is CASSLHTGANVLTF. CDR3 in DNA: TGTGCCAGCAGCTTGCACACTGGGGCCAACGTCCTGACTTTC.

The table lists this clonotype with a few counts. The chain combines TRBV12-3 or TRBV12-4 with TRBJ2-2; D unresolved. This CDR3 comprises 14 residues. Trimming cost V 3 bases and J 1 base, with 6 bases left between them. The CDR3 sequence: CASSFRVNTGELFF. In nucleotides, the CDR3 is TGTGCCAGCAGTTTTCGGGTGAACACCGGGGAGCTGTTTTTT.

The V call is TRBV4-3, the J call TRBJ2-1; 8 bases are a match to TRBD1. V lost 0 bases, J lost 14 bases, and 6 bases stayed unmatched. This CDR3 is built from 13 residues. Per the germline V gene, CDR1 is LGHNA and CDR2 is YSLEER. The CDR3 sequence is CASSQDGGGQEFF. The CDR3 bases are TGCGCCAGCAGCCAAGACGGAGGGGGACAGGAGTTCTTC.

V gene TRBV28 combines with J gene TRBJ2-5, with 12 bases matching TRBD2. The DNA end is a closer match to TRBJ2-7, so the J assignment may be wrong. The CDR3 is made up of 15 amino acids. Germline V lookup: CDR1 MDHEN, CDR2 SYDVKM. CDR3 amino acids: CASSLRGLAGYEQYF. The DNA for the CDR3 is TGTGCCAGCAGTTTAAGGGGACTAGCGGGCTACGAGCAGTACTTC.

This clonotype has a handful of counts. This chain links TRBV12-3 or TRBV12-4 with TRBJ2-2; 9 nucleotides align to TRBD1. There are 16 residues in the CDR3. V lost 6 bases, J lost 5 bases, and 10 bases stayed unmatched. The CDR3, as DNA: TGTGCCAGCAGACGCGGACAGGGGATCACTACCGGGGAGCTGTTTTTT. Its protein product is CASRRGQGITTGELFF.

The chain is built from TRBV11-2 and TRBJ1-2; D gene unclear. The CDR3 spans 13 residues. V was trimmed by 1 base and J by 3 bases, leaving 6 bases between them. Germline V gene data show CDR1 as SGHAT and CDR2 as FQNNGV. In DNA, the CDR3 is TGTGCCAGCAGCTTAGGGGTTGACTATGGCTACACCTTC. Translating it yields CASSLGVDYGYTF.

The sample holds many counts of this clonotype. The rearrangement uses TRBV29-1 and TRBJ2-5, with no clear D. The J call may not be correct, given that the DNA end is closer to TRBJ2-7. The CDR3 covers 13 residues. CDR1 SQVTM and CDR2 ANQGSEA come from the germline V gene. Here the CDR3 DNA reads TGCAGCGTTGAGTCGGGTGTCTCCTACGAGCAGTACTTC. This sequence encodes CSVESGVSYEQYF.

The chain has TRBV13 and TRBJ2-7; D might be TRBD1 or TRBD2, each matching 5 bases. Deletions cut 4 bases from V and 2 bases from J, with 12 bases between. Germline CDR1 and CDR2: PRHDT and FYEKMQ (reference sequence). The CDR3 is 14 amino acids. The CDR3 reads CASSYRDGTYEQYF. The CDR3 nucleotides are TGTGCCAGCAGCTATCGGGACGGAACCTACGAGCAGTACTTC. Based on the CDR3 plus reference TRBV13 and TRBJ2-7, the full variable domain is AAGVIQSPRHLIKEKRETATLKCYPIPRHDTVYWYQQGPGQDPQFLISFYEKMQSDKGSIPDRFSAQQFSDYHSELNMSSLELGDSALYFCASSYRDGTYEQYFGPGTRLTVT.

V usage is TRBV29-1 and J usage is TRBJ2-5, with 8 bases fitting TRBD1. The CDR3 totals 15 residues. The J segment lost 2 bases and the V segment lost 7 bases, leaving 12 bases of the junction unmatched. Germline lookup yields CDR1 SQVTM and CDR2 ANQGSEA. CDR3 region: CSGKRTGSGQETQYF. The DNA for the CDR3 is TGCAGCGGGAAGAGGACAGGGTCTGGGCAAGAGACCCAGTACTTC.

This clonotype was recorded a few times. The genes are TRBV4-1 and TRBJ1-5, with D uncertain. Per germline, CDR1 MGHRA and CDR2 YSYEKL. V was shortened by 3 bases and J by 4 bases, with 10 bases between the two germline ends. CDR3 length: 14 residues. CDR3 loop: CASSHPPGNQPQHF. Written as DNA, the CDR3 is TGCGCCAGCAGCCACCCCCCAGGTAATCAGCCCCAGCATTTT.

The chain combines TRBV3-1 with TRBJ1-5; TRBD1 might be the D (6 bases). V was pared by 1 base and J by 6 bases, with 19 bases between. CDR1 LGHDT and CDR2 YNNKEL come from the germline V gene (reference sequence). This CDR3 has 17 amino acids. CDR3 nucleotide sequence: TGTGCCAGCAGCCAAGGTAACAGGGTAGCAGGTGGTCAGCCCCAGCATTTT. Translated: CASSQGNRVAGGQPQHF.

The table lists this clonotype with a few counts. This rearrangement joins TRBV29-1 to TRBJ2-7; D perhaps matches TRBD1 (5 bases). CDR3 length: 11 residues. V lost 7 bases, J lost 4 bases, and 11 bases lay in between. CDR1 is SQVTM and CDR2 is ANQGSEA in the germline V gene. The CDR3 DNA reads as TGCAGCGCCATCGACAGTTACGAGCAGTACTTC. Protein sequence: CSAIDSYEQYF.

This clonotype has more than one count but fewer than ten. The gene calls are TRBV7-9 and TRBJ2-7, with 13 bases identical to TRBD2. The J call is doubtful: the DNA matches TRBJ2-1 better. The germline V gene encodes CDR1 SEHNR and CDR2 FQNEAQ (reference sequence). This CDR3 has 16 amino acids. The CDR3 sequence: CASSLPGLAGASEQFF. CDR3 nucleotides: TGTGCCAGCAGCTTGCCCGGACTAGCGGGAGCGAGTGAGCAGTTCTTC.